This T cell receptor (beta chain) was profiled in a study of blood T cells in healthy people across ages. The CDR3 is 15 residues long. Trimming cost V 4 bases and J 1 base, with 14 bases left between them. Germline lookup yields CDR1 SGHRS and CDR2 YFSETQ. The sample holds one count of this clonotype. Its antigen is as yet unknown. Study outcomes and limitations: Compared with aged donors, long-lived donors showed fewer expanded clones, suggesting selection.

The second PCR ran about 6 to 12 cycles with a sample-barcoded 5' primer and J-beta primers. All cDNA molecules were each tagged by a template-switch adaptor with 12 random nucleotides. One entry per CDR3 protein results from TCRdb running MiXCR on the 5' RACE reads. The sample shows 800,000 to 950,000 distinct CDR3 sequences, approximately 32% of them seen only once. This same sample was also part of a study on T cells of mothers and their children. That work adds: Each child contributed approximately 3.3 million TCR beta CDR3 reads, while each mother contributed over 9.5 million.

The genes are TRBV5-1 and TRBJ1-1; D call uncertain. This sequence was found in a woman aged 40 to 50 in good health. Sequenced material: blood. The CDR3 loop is CASSHSTDRNTEAFF. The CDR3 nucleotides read TGCGCCAGCAGCCACTCAACAGACCGGAACACTGAAGCTTTCTTT.